Here is one T cell receptor (beta chain) with its context. Random hexamers were used to reverse transcribe an amount of roughly 0.45 to 1 ug RNA. Amplification of TCR beta CDR3 across 54 Vbeta and 13 Jbeta was performed with immunoSEQ multiplex PCR. Using its own MiXCR run on the immunoSEQ multiplex PCR reads, TCRdb lists one record per CDR3 protein. The data show under 85,000 distinct CDR3 sequences, roughly 94% seen once. The data belong to a study of CD8 T cells in Susac syndrome. This CDR3 comprises 13 residues. The V end lost 3 bases, the J end lost 2 bases, and 10 bases lay between the germline ends. From germline, CDR1 is SQVTM and CDR2 ANQGSEA.

The receptor was isolated from a human donor with multiple sclerosis. Sequences were obtained from CD8+ T cells from PBMCs. This rearrangement joins TRBV29-1 to TRBJ1-2; D not certain. The CDR3 bases are TGCAGCGTTGATGCGGCATTCAACTATGGCTACACCTTC. Its protein product is CSVDAAFNYGYTF. Full variable domain (outside the CDR3, taken from reference TRBV29-1 and TRBJ1-2): SAVISQKPSRDICQRGTSLTIQCQVDSQVTMMFWYRQQPGQSLTLIATANQGSEATYESGFVIDKFPISRPNLTFSTLTVSNMSPEDSSIYLCSVDAAFNYGYTFGSGTRLTVV.